Following are 4 T cell receptor beta chains from one sample sequenced in a study of cytomegalovirus exposure and HLA in healthy donors. This PCR relied on a set of 60 Vbeta primers and 13 Jbeta primers. Profiling relied on immunoSEQ multiplex PCR, and the TCRdb table lists in-frame clones only, not all of them. Of 110,000 or so clones listed, 60% to 80% were seen once; the top ten hold approximately 5%. Sequences were obtained from PBMCs. The source is a woman younger than 45 in good health and CMV-seropositive.

The DNA for the CDR3 is TGTGCCAGTAGTATAGATATATGGGACAGCCATGAAAAACTGTTTTTT. This translates into CASSIDIWDSHEKLFF. The chain couples TRBV19 to TRBJ1-4, with TRBD1 identical over 7 bases. Germline lookup yields CDR1 LNHDA and CDR2 SQIVND (reference sequence). This CDR3 has 16 amino acids. V lost 0 bases and J lost 6; bases outside the gene matches: 7.

The chain has TRBV4-1 and TRBJ1-1; D is possibly TRBD1 (6 bases). V lost 2 bases to trimming and J lost 0 bases, with 13 bases between them. Per the germline V gene, CDR1 is MGHRA and CDR2 is YSYEKL. The CDR3 is 16 residues long. CDR3 in DNA: TGCGCCAGCAGCCAACCTCACGGGACACTGAACACTGAAGCTTTCTTT. It encodes CASSQPHGTLNTEAFF.

J is TRBJ1-1 and V is TRBV5-1; D not resolved. This CDR3 region has 14 residues. Trimming took 4 bases from V and 0 from J, leaving 10 bases between them. The germline gives CDR1 SGHRS, CDR2 YFSETQ. The CDR3 protein is CASSPGEMNTEAFF. In nucleotides, the CDR3 is TGCGCCAGCAGCCCCGGTGAAATGAACACTGAAGCTTTCTTT.

The chain employs TRBV15 and TRBJ1-1, with D perhaps TRBD1 (5 bases). In germline, CDR1 is LNHNV, CDR2 YYDKDF (reference sequence). This CDR3 region has 16 residues. CDR3 nucleotide sequence: TGTGCTTCCGGAGGGCCCAGGGACCGTCCTTACACTGAAGCTTTCTTT. Its protein product is CASGGPRDRPYTEAFF.